Presented here are 19 T cell receptor beta chains from one specimen sequenced in a study of OX40 agonist ivuxolimab in advanced cancers. Some clones are missing from TCRdb's copy, which holds only in-frame ones; the method was immunoSEQ multiplex PCR. The table lists around 30,000 clones, roughly 84% of them singletons. The specimen was CD4+ or CD8+ T cells sorted from blood, collected in a trial of the OX40 agonist ivuxolimab. Receptors originate from an adult with an advanced solid tumor such as melanoma, head and neck, liver or kidney cancer.

This clone has more than one count but fewer than ten. One end of the junction varies from germline; a read error may be responsible. In DNA form, the CDR3 reads TGTGCCACCAGCAGAGATCTCCAGCTTTCCTTC. Translation: CATSRDLQLSF. The chain links TRBV15 to TRBJ2-7; D ambiguous. Germline V gene lookup returns CDR1 LNHNV and CDR2 YYDKDF (reference sequence). The CDR3 length is 11 residues.

V usage is TRBV5-4 and J usage is TRBJ1-1; tentatively, D is TRBD1 (6 bases). Germline V gives CDR1 SGHNT, CDR2 YYREEE (reference sequence). V was trimmed by 2 bases and J by 4 bases, leaving 9 bases between them. The CDR3 is 13 amino acids. Here the CDR3 reads CASSFQGFTEAFF. The CDR3 coding sequence is TGTGCCAGCAGCTTCCAGGGGTTCACTGAAGCTTTCTTT.

In its sample, this clone is medium-sized. The chain recombines TRBV7-2 with TRBJ1-2, with a possible D match to TRBD1 (5 bases). V lost 2 bases and J 7 bases, leaving 17 bases between the germline ends. Germline lookup yields CDR1 SGHTA and CDR2 FQGNSA. The CDR3 sequence is 15 residues long. The CDR3 loop reads CASSLSWGLKGGYTF. The CDR3 nucleotides read TGTGCCAGCAGCTTATCATGGGGCCTGAAGGGTGGCTACACCTTC.

The rearrangement links TRBV7-2 to TRBJ2-5; 7 bases are a match to TRBD2. This CDR3 comprises 15 residues. Unmatched junction bases numbered 7, after V lost 1 base and J lost 5 bases. Germline V CDR1 and CDR2: SGHTA, FQGNSA. CDR3: CASSLVLAEAETQYF. Written as DNA, the CDR3 is TGTGCCAGCAGCTTAGTTCTAGCGGAGGCGGAGACCCAGTACTTC.

This chain joins TRBV12-5 and TRBJ1-2, with D hard to call. Trimming took 1 base from V and 7 from J, leaving 10 bases between them. CDR3 length: 13 residues. The germline gives CDR1 LGHNT, CDR2 FRNRAP. The CDR3 loop reads CASGLAEQGGYTF. DNA for the CDR3: TGTGCTAGTGGTTTGGCGGAGCAAGGTGGCTACACCTTC.

The genes are TRBV5-5 and TRBJ1-2; 8 bases are shared with TRBD1. This CDR3 comprises 14 residues. Germline V gene lookup returns CDR1 SGHKS and CDR2 YYEKEE (reference sequence). The trim removed 5 bases at V and 8 bases at J, leaving 11 bases unmatched. In DNA, the CDR3 is TGTGCCAGCAGACCGGACAGGGAAATTGGAGGCTACACCTTC. Amino acids: CASRPDREIGGYTF.

This clone appeared a single time. The chain carries TRBV9 and TRBJ2-1; D ambiguous. Germline-derived CDR1 and CDR2 are SGDLS and YYNGEE. The CDR3 covers 12 residues. Trimming stripped 0 bases from V and 9 bases from J, with 7 bases between. The CDR3 coding sequence is TGTGCCAGCAGCGTAGAAGGTGGTGAGCAGTTCTTC. Its protein is CASSVEGGEQFF.

This clone came up once. The DNA of the CDR3 is TGTGCCAGCAGTTTGTCCGGGGGGGGCACAGATACGCAGTATTTT. This sequence encodes CASSLSGGGTDTQYF. The rearrangement links TRBV27 to TRBJ2-3; 8 positions agree with TRBD2. Germline CDR1 MNHEY, CDR2 SMNVEV (reference sequence). After removal of 3 bases from V and 1 base from J, the junction contained 3 bases not matched to a gene. The length of the CDR3 is 15 residues.

This chain links TRBV6-1 with TRBJ2-3; tentatively, D is TRBD2 (6 bases). The germline V gene encodes CDR1 MNHNS and CDR2 SASEGT. With 0 bases removed from V and 6 bases from J, the gap between germline ends came to 13 bases. The CDR3 runs to 15 residues. The CDR3 here is CASSEAWRGGDTQYF. Written as DNA, the CDR3 is TGTGCCAGCAGTGAAGCTTGGCGGGGCGGCGATACGCAGTATTTT.

This clone was detected only a few times. The J gene is TRBJ2-7, the V gene TRBV4-1; D is undetermined. V lost 1 base and J lost 3, with 10 bases in between. Germline V CDR1 and CDR2: MGHRA, YSYEKL. The CDR3 has 14 amino acids. The DNA of the CDR3 is TGCGCCAGCAGCCAAGGGTCCGGTCTCTACGAGCAGTACTTC. Amino acid sequence: CASSQGSGLYEQYF.

J is TRBJ1-4 and V is TRBV7-3; D remains ambiguous. The CDR3 totals 15 residues. V lost 6 bases, J lost 7 bases, and 18 bases lay in between. The germline V gene encodes CDR1 SGHTA and CDR2 FQGTGA. The CDR3 DNA sequence: TGTGCCAGCAGTCCCGCCGGGATAGAGGGTGAAAAACTGTTTTTT. Protein sequence: CASSPAGIEGEKLFF.

The rearrangement joins TRBV7-9 to TRBJ1-1; 10 bases agree with TRBD1. The CDR3 spans 16 residues. In germline, CDR1 is SEHNR, CDR2 FQNEAQ (reference sequence). V trimming: 5 bases; J trimming: 1 base; junction bases outside the gene matches: 7. The CDR3 bases are TGTGCCAGCAGCCCGAGACAGGGGGCTGGGAACACTGAAGCTTTCTTT. This translates into CASSPRQGAGNTEAFF.

CDR3 sequence (DNA): TGTGCCTGGAGCCTCCCTAACCAAAACTATGGCTACACCTTC. Protein sequence: CAWSLPNQNYGYTF. The chain uses TRBV30 and TRBJ1-2; D is ambiguous. Germline V gene lookup returns CDR1 GTSNPN and CDR2 SVGIG (reference sequence). V was cut by 3 bases and J by 2 bases, with 13 bases left in between. This CDR3 is built from 14 residues.

The V call is TRBV7-9, the J call TRBJ2-3; D not resolved. Trimming took 5 bases from V and 0 from J, leaving 12 bases between them. The CDR3 has 15 residues. From germline, CDR1 is SEHNR and CDR2 FQNEAQ (reference sequence). CDR3 region: CASSPPLSSTDTQYF. CDR3 nucleotide sequence: TGTGCCAGCAGCCCACCCTTGTCTAGCACAGATACGCAGTATTTT. Based on the CDR3 plus reference TRBV7-9 and TRBJ2-3, the full variable domain is DTGVSQNPRHKITKRGQNVTFRCDPISEHNRLYWYRQTLGQGPEFLTYFQNEAQLEKSRLLSDRFSAERPKGSFSTLEIQRTEQGDSAMYLCASSPPLSSTDTQYFGPGTRLTVL.

The J gene is TRBJ1-4, the V gene TRBV19, with D tentatively TRBD1 (5 bases). Germline assignment: CDR1 LNHDA and CDR2 SQIVND (reference sequence). V lost 9 bases to trimming and J lost 10 bases, with 12 bases between them. The CDR3 is 11 residues long. CDR3 nucleotide sequence: TGTGCCAGCGCCGTCGGGGGAAAACTGTTTTTT. Translating gives CASAVGGKLFF.

The chain employs TRBV18 and TRBJ1-6, with D perhaps matching TRBD1 (5 bases). V lost 2 bases, J lost 14 bases, and 16 bases lay in between. Looked up from germline, CDR1 is KGHSH and CDR2 is LQKENI. CDR3 length: 14 residues. CDR3 sequence reads: CASSPGRDRGTLHF. The CDR3 bases are TGTGCCAGCTCACCAGGTCGAGACAGAGGTACCCTCCACTTT.

The chain links TRBV6-6 to TRBJ2-7; D might be TRBD2 (6 bases). Trimming took off 0 bases at V and 5 bases at J, with 11 bases between the two ends. This CDR3 comprises 14 residues. The germline gives CDR1 MNHNY, CDR2 SVGAGI (reference sequence). CDR3 coding DNA: TGTGCCAGCAGTTACTCGAGGGCGGGGAACGAGCAGTACTTC. This codes for CASSYSRAGNEQYF.

The V call is TRBV9, the J call TRBJ2-3; the match to TRBD2 covers 7 bases. Trimming at V came to 0 bases and at J to 2 bases, leaving 6 bases not matched to a gene. From germline, CDR1 is SGDLS and CDR2 YYNGEE. This CDR3 region has 16 residues. CDR3 loop: CASSVERDFPTDTQYF. CDR3 nucleotides: TGTGCCAGCAGCGTAGAGCGGGACTTCCCCACAGATACGCAGTATTTT.

The V and J genes are TRBV5-5 and TRBJ2-3; D might be TRBD1 (5 bases). Germline values: CDR1 SGHKS, CDR2 YYEKEE (reference sequence). The CDR3 is 15 residues long. Trimming removed 1 base from V and 6 bases from J, with 15 bases in between. The CDR3 reads CASSLRGRVEDTQYF. The CDR3 DNA reads TGTGCCAGCAGCTTGCGTGGCAGGGTTGAGGATACGCAGTATTTT. The full variable domain, its missing parts supplied by reference TRBV5-5 and TRBJ2-3, is DAGVTQSPTHLIKTRGQQVTLRCSPISGHKSVSWYQQVLGQGPQFIFQYYEKEERGRGNFPDRFSARQFPNYSSELNVNALLLGDSALYLCASSLRGRVEDTQYFGPGTRLTVL.